The sequence of this T cell receptor beta chain was determined in a study of B cell selection in AIRE deficiency. Study-level points and caveats: Healthy donors alone shared 31.6% of a few thousand Treg sequences; patients alone about 10%.

Trimming left V 1 base short and J 0 bases short, with 7 bases between. CDR1 is SGHVS, CDR2 FQNEAQ, per germline. The CDR3 runs 15 residues. Conventional CD4 T cells were sorted as CD4+CD127+ cells. Using immunoSEQ multiplex PCR, the repertoire was profiled, and TCRdb retains in-frame clones only, with some absent. Among some 25,000 clones listed, approximately 97% were seen once. As for this clone: Its target is unknown.

The chain uses TRBV7-8 and TRBJ2-1; D may be TRBD2 (5 bases). Input material: conventional CD4+ T cells sorted from PBMCs. This clonotype was obtained from a human donor with AIRE deficiency. The CDR3 region has the DNA TGTGCCAGCAGCTTAGGGACTTTCTCCTACAATGAGCAGTTCTTC. It is translated as CASSLGTFSYNEQFF.